This is a list of T cell receptor beta chains from one sample in a study of blood T cell repertoires in COVID-19. The data were produced by immunoSEQ multiplex PCR, yet TCRdb's version contains in-frame clones alone and is incomplete. Here the sample spans roughly 250,000 clones, 75% to 90% being singletons. The specimen sequenced was peripheral blood. These receptors all come from a man aged 55 to 70 who had recovered from COVID-19. The CDR3 runs from the conserved cysteine through the conserved F or W. D genes are given only for firm matches. Size tells how often a clone was seen (once, few, many) or the class of an expanded clone, and some rows leave it out.

abundance: NA; d_gene: NA; len: 15; v_gene: TRBV7-9; j_gene: TRBJ1-6; CDR3aa: CASSPQGFYNSPLHF; CDR3nt: TGTGCCAGCAGCCCCCAGGGGTTTTATAATTCACCCCTCCACTTT
abundance: few; d_gene: NA; len: 16; v_gene: TRBV7-9; j_gene: TRBJ1-3; CDR3aa: CASSPQTGTSGNTIYF; CDR3nt: TGTGCCAGCAGCCCCCAAACCGGGACATCCGGAAACACCATATATTTT
abundance: once; d_gene: NA; len: 15; v_gene: TRBV6-4; j_gene: TRBJ2-3; CDR3aa: CASSDSGGGGDTQYF; CDR3nt: TGTGCCAGCAGTGACTCAGGAGGGGGCGGAGATACGCAGTATTTT
abundance: NA; d_gene: NA; len: 14; v_gene: TRBV4-1; j_gene: TRBJ2-6; CDR3aa: CASSPLSGANVLTF; CDR3nt: TGCGCCAGCAGCCCCCTTTCTGGGGCCAACGTCCTGACTTTC
abundance: NA; d_gene: NA; len: 16; v_gene: TRBV2; j_gene: TRBJ1-5; CDR3aa: CASSPGWVYSNQPQHF; CDR3nt: TGTGCCAGCAGCCCGGGGTGGGTTTATAGCAATCAGCCCCAGCATTTT
abundance: NA; d_gene: NA; len: 16; v_gene: TRBV6-5; j_gene: TRBJ1-6; CDR3aa: CASSYEARVGNSPLHF; CDR3nt: TGTGCCAGCAGTTACGAGGCCAGGGTAGGTAATTCACCCCTCCACTTT
abundance: once; d_gene: NA; len: 15; v_gene: TRBV7-2; j_gene: TRBJ2-1; CDR3aa: CASSLAPLGYNEQFF; CDR3nt: TGTGCCAGCAGCTTAGCCCCACTAGGTTACAATGAGCAGTTCTTC
abundance: NA; d_gene: NA; len: 11; v_gene: TRBV10-2; j_gene: TRBJ1-6; CDR3aa: CATSGRSPLHF; CDR3nt: TGCGCCACGTCAGGGCGTTCACCCCTCCACTTT
abundance: NA; d_gene: TRBD2; len: 18; v_gene: TRBV7-6; j_gene: TRBJ2-3; CDR3aa: CASSPQGGLAGATDTQYF; CDR3nt: TGTGCCAGCAGCCCCCAAGGAGGACTAGCGGGGGCAACAGATACGCAGTATTTT
abundance: NA; d_gene: NA; len: 12; v_gene: TRBV7-9; j_gene: TRBJ1-1; CDR3aa: CASSLPVTEAFF; CDR3nt: TGTGCCAGCAGCTTGCCAGTCACTGAAGCTTTCTTT
abundance: few; d_gene: TRBD1; len: 15; v_gene: TRBV14; j_gene: TRBJ1-6; CDR3aa: CASSLRQGYNSPLHF; CDR3nt: TGTGCCAGCAGCCTGAGACAGGGGTATAATTCACCCCTCCACTTT
abundance: NA; d_gene: TRBD2; len: 15; v_gene: TRBV5-1; j_gene: TRBJ2-1; CDR3aa: CASSYRTSTRDEQFF; CDR3nt: TGCGCCAGCAGCTATCGGACTAGTACTCGCGATGAGCAGTTCTTC
abundance: once; d_gene: NA; len: 17; v_gene: TRBV7-8; j_gene: TRBJ1-3; CDR3aa: CASSPLGRINSGNTIYF; CDR3nt: TGTGCCAGCAGCCCCCTGGGCAGGATTAACTCTGGAAACACCATATATTTT
abundance: NA; d_gene: TRBD2; len: 15; v_gene: TRBV10-3; j_gene: TRBJ2-3; CDR3aa: CAISDSGGFKDTQYF; CDR3nt: TGTGCCATCAGTGATAGCGGGGGCTTTAAGGATACGCAGTATTTT
abundance: NA; d_gene: TRBD2; len: 14; v_gene: TRBV25-1; j_gene: TRBJ2-1; CDR3aa: CASSAYGGVNEQFF; CDR3nt: TGTGCCAGCAGTGCCTACGGGGGGGTAAATGAGCAGTTCTTC
abundance: NA; d_gene: TRBD1; len: 14; v_gene: TRBV18; j_gene: TRBJ2-3; CDR3aa: CASCTTGDTDTQYF; CDR3nt: TGTGCCAGCTGCACCACAGGGGACACAGATACGCAGTATTTT
abundance: few; d_gene: NA; len: 16; v_gene: TRBV5-4; j_gene: TRBJ2-7; CDR3aa: CASSHGPGLISYEQYF; CDR3nt: TGTGCCAGCAGCCACGGCCCGGGACTGATCTCCTACGAGCAGTACTTC
abundance: NA; d_gene: TRBD1; len: 14; v_gene: TRBV6-5; j_gene: TRBJ1-1; CDR3aa: CASRGTGLSSEAFF; CDR3nt: TGTGCCAGCAGGGGGACAGGGTTGAGCTCTGAAGCTTTCTTT
abundance: NA; d_gene: NA; len: 16; v_gene: TRBV9; j_gene: TRBJ2-2; CDR3aa: CASSASTRAGTGELFF; CDR3nt: TGTGCCAGCAGTGCCTCCACCAGGGCTGGGACCGGGGAGCTGTTTTTT
abundance: NA; d_gene: NA; len: 14; v_gene: TRBV24-1; j_gene: TRBJ1-4; CDR3aa: CATSDSATNEKLFF; CDR3nt: TGTGCCACCAGTGATTCTGCAACTAATGAAAAACTGTTTTTT
abundance: NA; d_gene: NA; len: 17; v_gene: TRBV25-1; j_gene: TRBJ1-3; CDR3aa: CASSEYFEGRAGNTIYF; CDR3nt: TGTGCCAGCAGTGAATATTTTGAGGGAAGGGCTGGAAACACCATATATTTT
abundance: NA; d_gene: TRBD1; len: 14; v_gene: TRBV6-5; j_gene: TRBJ1-2; CDR3aa: CASSYSGQQGGYTF; CDR3nt: TGTGCCAGCAGTTACTCGGGACAGCAGGGAGGCTACACCTTC
abundance: NA; d_gene: TRBD1; len: 16; v_gene: TRBV4-1; j_gene: TRBJ1-2; CDR3aa: CASSRGGQGTSVGYTF; CDR3nt: TGCGCCAGCAGCCGGGGGGGACAGGGTACCTCGGTGGGCTACACCTTC
abundance: NA; d_gene: NA; len: 17; v_gene: TRBV3-1/TRBV3-2; j_gene: TRBJ2-2; CDR3aa: CASRGHGPKPNTGELFF; CDR3nt: TGTGCCAGCAGAGGACACGGGCCGAAACCGAACACCGGGGAGCTGTTTTTT
abundance: NA; d_gene: NA; len: 13; v_gene: TRBV19; j_gene: TRBJ1-5; CDR3aa: CASSIRGSAGQHF; CDR3nt: TGTGCCAGTAGTATAAGGGGGTCCGCAGGCCAGCATTTT
abundance: few; d_gene: NA; len: 13; v_gene: TRBV6-5; j_gene: TRBJ1-2; CDR3aa: CASSRTENYGYTF; CDR3nt: TGTGCCAGCAGTAGGACAGAGAACTATGGCTACACCTTC
abundance: NA; d_gene: TRBD2; len: 14; v_gene: TRBV5-8; j_gene: TRBJ2-1; CDR3aa: CASSSGLAWNEQFF; CDR3nt: TGTGCCAGCAGCTCGGGACTAGCGTGGAATGAGCAGTTCTTC
abundance: NA; d_gene: TRBD1; len: 17; v_gene: TRBV28; j_gene: TRBJ2-1; CDR3aa: CASSPSALTGPYNEQFF; CDR3nt: TGTGCCAGCAGTCCCTCCGCCCTGACAGGGCCCTACAATGAGCAGTTCTTC
abundance: NA; d_gene: TRBD1; len: 13; v_gene: TRBV7-8; j_gene: TRBJ1-1; CDR3aa: CASSVYTGAGAFF; CDR3nt: TGTGCCAGCAGCGTGTACACAGGGGCGGGAGCTTTCTTT
abundance: NA; d_gene: NA; len: 14; v_gene: TRBV6-5; j_gene: TRBJ1-4; CDR3aa: CASRKQGVPEKLFF; CDR3nt: TGTGCCAGCAGAAAACAGGGTGTTCCTGAAAAACTGTTTTTT
abundance: NA; d_gene: TRBD2; len: 15; v_gene: TRBV7-6; j_gene: TRBJ2-7; CDR3aa: CASTRTSGGGYEQYF; CDR3nt: TGTGCCAGCACCCGGACTAGCGGGGGGGGCTACGAGCAGTACTTC
abundance: NA; d_gene: TRBD1; len: 17; v_gene: TRBV9; j_gene: TRBJ1-3; CDR3aa: CASSPRPGGAGGNTIYF; CDR3nt: TGTGCCAGCAGCCCCCGACCAGGGGGCGCGGGGGGAAACACCATATATTTT
abundance: once; d_gene: NA; len: 15; v_gene: TRBV10-3; j_gene: TRBJ2-7; CDR3aa: CAISEPTRQGSEQYF; CDR3nt: TGTGCCATCAGTGAGCCGACCCGGCAGGGAAGCGAGCAGTACTTC
abundance: NA; d_gene: TRBD1; len: 14; v_gene: TRBV6-6; j_gene: TRBJ1-4; CDR3aa: CASSPRQGGEKLFF; CDR3nt: TGTGCCAGCAGTCCCCGACAGGGGGGGGAAAAACTGTTTTTT
abundance: once; d_gene: TRBD1; len: 15; v_gene: TRBV6-5; j_gene: TRBJ1-5; CDR3aa: CASRAGQGISQPQHF; CDR3nt: TGTGCCAGCAGGGCGGGACAGGGTATTTCACAGCCCCAGCATTTT
abundance: many; d_gene: TRBD2; len: 15; v_gene: TRBV12-5; j_gene: TRBJ2-7; CDR3aa: CASGLILAGVYEQYF; CDR3nt: TGTGCTAGTGGTTTGATCCTAGCGGGGGTGTACGAGCAGTACTTC
abundance: NA; d_gene: TRBD1; len: 14; v_gene: TRBV5-6; j_gene: TRBJ2-4; CDR3aa: CASSFDGTGGIQYF; CDR3nt: TGTGCCAGCAGCTTTGATGGGACAGGGGGTATTCAGTACTTC
abundance: few; d_gene: TRBD1; len: 13; v_gene: TRBV6-5; j_gene: TRBJ2-7; CDR3aa: CASSRTGWREQYF; CDR3nt: TGTGCCAGCAGTCGGACAGGTTGGCGCGAGCAGTACTTC
abundance: once; d_gene: NA; len: 13; v_gene: TRBV5-6; j_gene: TRBJ1-2; CDR3aa: CASSPEFYYGYTF; CDR3nt: TGTGCCAGCAGCCCGGAGTTTTACTATGGCTACACCTTC
abundance: NA; d_gene: TRBD2; len: 17; v_gene: TRBV3-1/TRBV3-2; j_gene: TRBJ2-1; CDR3aa: CASSHRGTSGGAYEQFF; CDR3nt: TGTGCCAGCAGCCACCGAGGGACTAGCGGGGGGGCTTATGAGCAGTTCTTC
abundance: NA; d_gene: NA; len: 15; v_gene: TRBV10-3; j_gene: TRBJ1-6; CDR3aa: CAISVNRPDNSPLHF; CDR3nt: TGTGCCATCAGTGTCAACAGGCCTGATAATTCACCCCTCCACTTT
abundance: NA; d_gene: NA; len: 15; v_gene: TRBV7-2; j_gene: TRBJ2-1; CDR3aa: CASSLIGSSYNEQFF; CDR3nt: TGTGCCAGCAGCTTAATCGGGAGCTCCTACAATGAGCAGTTCTTC
abundance: NA; d_gene: NA; len: 14; v_gene: TRBV6-5; j_gene: TRBJ1-6; CDR3aa: CASNGDSLASPLHF; CDR3nt: TGTGCCAGCAATGGAGACAGCTTAGCTTCACCCCTCCACTTT
abundance: NA; d_gene: TRBD2; len: 17; v_gene: TRBV5-1; j_gene: TRBJ2-1; CDR3aa: CASSLVGRLAGNNEQFF; CDR3nt: TGCGCCAGCAGCTTGGTAGGTCGGCTAGCGGGGAACAATGAGCAGTTCTTC
abundance: NA; d_gene: NA; len: 12; v_gene: TRBV6-5; j_gene: TRBJ1-1; CDR3aa: CASSDRTGKAFF; CDR3nt: TGTGCCAGCTCAGACAGGACTGGGAAGGCTTTCTTT